This T cell receptor (beta chain) was captured in a study of blood T cell repertoires in COVID-19. Study information: Sites in the United States, Italy and Spain provided acute and convalescent COVID-19 samples.

This clone has a single count. Per the study methods: Amplifying reference gene primers gave estimates of nucleated cell counts. Clones were sequenced by immunoSEQ multiplex PCR, and TCRdb holds only the in-frame ones, with some missing. V and J calls plus clone size are reproduced from that table; the DNA served to infer D and trimming. The sample records over 300,000 clones, roughly 90% being singletons. CDR1 SGHTA and CDR2 FQGNSA come from the germline V gene. V lost 5 bases to trimming and J lost 3 bases, with 13 bases between them. The CDR3 is 14 residues long. This chain joins TRBV7-2 and TRBJ1-1, with D possibly TRBD1 on 6 matching bases. Specimen: peripheral blood. This clonotype was obtained from a man aged 40-50 years with acute or convalescent COVID-19. The CDR3 reads CASSRGLRYTEAFF. CDR3 bases: TGTGCCAGCAGCAGGGGGTTGAGGTACACTGAAGCTTTCTTT.